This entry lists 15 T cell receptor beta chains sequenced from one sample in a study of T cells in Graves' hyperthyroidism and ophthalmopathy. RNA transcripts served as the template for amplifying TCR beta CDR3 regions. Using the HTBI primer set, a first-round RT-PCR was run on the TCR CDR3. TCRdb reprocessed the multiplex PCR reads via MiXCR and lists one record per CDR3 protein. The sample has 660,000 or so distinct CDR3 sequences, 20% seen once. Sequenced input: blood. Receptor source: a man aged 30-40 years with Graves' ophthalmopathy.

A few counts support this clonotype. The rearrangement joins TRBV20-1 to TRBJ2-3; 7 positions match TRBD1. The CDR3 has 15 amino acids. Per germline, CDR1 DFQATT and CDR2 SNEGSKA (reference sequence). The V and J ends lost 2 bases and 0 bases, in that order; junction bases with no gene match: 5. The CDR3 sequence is CSARRQGLSTDTQYF. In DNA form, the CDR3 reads TGCAGTGCTAGACGACAGGGCCTGAGCACAGATACGCAGTATTTT.

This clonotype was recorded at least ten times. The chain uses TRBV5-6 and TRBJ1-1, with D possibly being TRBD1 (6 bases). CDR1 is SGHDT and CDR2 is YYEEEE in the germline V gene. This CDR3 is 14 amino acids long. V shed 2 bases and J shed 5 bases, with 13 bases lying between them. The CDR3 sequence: CASSFPGARTEAFF. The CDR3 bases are TGTGCCAGCAGCTTCCCGGGGGCGCGTACTGAAGCTTTCTTT.

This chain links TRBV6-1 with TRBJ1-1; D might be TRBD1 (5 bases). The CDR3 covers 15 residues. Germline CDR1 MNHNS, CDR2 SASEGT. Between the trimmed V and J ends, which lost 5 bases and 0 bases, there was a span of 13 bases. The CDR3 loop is CASSWGGNLNTEAFF. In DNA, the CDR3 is TGTGCCAGCAGTTGGGGGGGTAACCTGAACACTGAAGCTTTCTTT.

CDR3 in DNA: TGTGCCAGCAGAAAGGGGGGGACAACTAACTATGGCTACACCTTC. As protein: CASRKGGTTNYGYTF. The V call is TRBV6-1, the J call TRBJ1-2; D perhaps matches TRBD1 (6 bases). Trimming cost V 6 bases and J 0 bases, with 14 bases left between them. Germline CDR1 reads MNHNS; CDR2 reads SASEGT. The CDR3 extends over 15 amino acids.

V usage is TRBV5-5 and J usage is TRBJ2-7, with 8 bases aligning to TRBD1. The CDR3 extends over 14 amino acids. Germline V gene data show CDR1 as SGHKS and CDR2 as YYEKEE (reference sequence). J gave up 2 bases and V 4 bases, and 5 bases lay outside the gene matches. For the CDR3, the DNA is TGTGCCAGCAGCGGCGACAGGGGTGCCTACGAGCAGTACTTC. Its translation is CASSGDRGAYEQYF.

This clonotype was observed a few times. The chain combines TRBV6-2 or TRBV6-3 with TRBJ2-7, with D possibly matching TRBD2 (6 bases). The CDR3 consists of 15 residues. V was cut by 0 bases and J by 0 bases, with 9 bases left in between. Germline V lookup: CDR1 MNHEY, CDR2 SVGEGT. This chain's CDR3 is CASSYSRGSSYEQYF. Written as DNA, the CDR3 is TGTGCCAGCAGTTACTCGCGGGGAAGCTCCTACGAGCAGTACTTC.

The CDR3 sequence is CSASGTSIGNTIYF. CDR3 sequence (DNA): TGCAGTGCTAGCGGCACTTCTATCGGAAACACCATATATTTT. This rearrangement joins TRBV20-1 to TRBJ1-3; D gene ambiguous. This CDR3 is 14 amino acids long. CDR1 is DFQATT and CDR2 is SNEGSKA in the germline V gene (reference sequence). Trimming took 3 bases from V and 4 from J, leaving 13 bases between them.

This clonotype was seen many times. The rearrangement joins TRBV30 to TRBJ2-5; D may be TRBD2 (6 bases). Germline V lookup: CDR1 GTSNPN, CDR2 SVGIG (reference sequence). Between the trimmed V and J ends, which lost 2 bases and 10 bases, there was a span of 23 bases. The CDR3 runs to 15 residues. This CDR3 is CAWSIPSVSKGGQYF. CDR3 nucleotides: TGTGCCTGGAGTATTCCTAGCGTCAGCAAAGGTGGCCAGTACTTC.

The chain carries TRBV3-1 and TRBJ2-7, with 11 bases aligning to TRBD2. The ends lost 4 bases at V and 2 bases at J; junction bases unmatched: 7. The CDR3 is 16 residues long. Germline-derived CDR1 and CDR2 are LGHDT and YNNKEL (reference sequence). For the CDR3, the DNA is TGTGCCAGCAGCCCAAAGACTAGCGGGGATCCCTACGAGCAGTACTTC. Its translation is CASSPKTSGDPYEQYF.

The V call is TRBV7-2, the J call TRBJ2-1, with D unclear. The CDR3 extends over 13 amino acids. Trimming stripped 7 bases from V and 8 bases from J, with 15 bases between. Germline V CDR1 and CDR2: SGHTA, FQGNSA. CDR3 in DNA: TGTGCCAGCAACCCCTTGAGGAACCATGAGCAGTTCTTC. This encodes CASNPLRNHEQFF.

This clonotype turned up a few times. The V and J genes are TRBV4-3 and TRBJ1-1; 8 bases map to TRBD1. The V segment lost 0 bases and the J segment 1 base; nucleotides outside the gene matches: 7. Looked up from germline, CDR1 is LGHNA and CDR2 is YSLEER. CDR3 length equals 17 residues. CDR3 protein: CASSQDPGDRGNTEAFF. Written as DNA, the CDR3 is TGCGCCAGCAGCCAAGATCCCGGAGACAGGGGGAACACTGAAGCTTTCTTT.

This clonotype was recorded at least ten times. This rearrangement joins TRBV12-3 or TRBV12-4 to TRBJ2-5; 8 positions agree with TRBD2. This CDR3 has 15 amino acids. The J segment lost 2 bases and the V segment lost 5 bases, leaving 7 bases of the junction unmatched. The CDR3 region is CASSDSGTRQETQYF. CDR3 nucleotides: TGTGCCAGCAGTGATTCCGGGACTAGGCAAGAGACCCAGTACTTC.

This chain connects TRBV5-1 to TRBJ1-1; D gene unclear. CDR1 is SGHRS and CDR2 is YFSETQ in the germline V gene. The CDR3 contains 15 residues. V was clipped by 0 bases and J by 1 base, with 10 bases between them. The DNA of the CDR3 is TGCGCCAGCAGCTTGGAGGCACAGCCGAACACTGAAGCTTTCTTT. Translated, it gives CASSLEAQPNTEAFF.

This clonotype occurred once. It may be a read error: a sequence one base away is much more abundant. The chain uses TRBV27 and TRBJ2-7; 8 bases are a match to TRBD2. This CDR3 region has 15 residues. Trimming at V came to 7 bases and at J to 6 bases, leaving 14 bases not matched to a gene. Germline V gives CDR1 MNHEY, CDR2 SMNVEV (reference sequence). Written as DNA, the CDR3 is TGTGCCAGCACCCTTCGTTGGGCGGGAGGAGCCGAGCAGTACTTC. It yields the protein CASTLRWAGGAEQYF.

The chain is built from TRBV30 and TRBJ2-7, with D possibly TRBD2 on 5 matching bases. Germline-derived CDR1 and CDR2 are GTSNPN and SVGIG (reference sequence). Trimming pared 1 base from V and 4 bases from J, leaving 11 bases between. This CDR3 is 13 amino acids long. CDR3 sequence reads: CAWSGTGRYEQYF. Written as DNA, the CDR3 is TGTGCCTGGAGTGGGACTGGCCGGTACGAGCAGTACTTC.